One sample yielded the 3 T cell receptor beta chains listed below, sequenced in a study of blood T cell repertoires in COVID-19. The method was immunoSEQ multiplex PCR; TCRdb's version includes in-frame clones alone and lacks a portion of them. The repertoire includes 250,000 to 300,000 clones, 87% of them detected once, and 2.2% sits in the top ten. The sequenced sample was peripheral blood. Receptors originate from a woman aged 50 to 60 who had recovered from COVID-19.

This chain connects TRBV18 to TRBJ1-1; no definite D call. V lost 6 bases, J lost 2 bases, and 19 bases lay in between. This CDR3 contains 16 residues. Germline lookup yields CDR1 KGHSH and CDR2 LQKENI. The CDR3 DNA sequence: TGTGCCAGCTCCCTACTCTGGAGACCGACCAACACTGAAGCTTTCTTT. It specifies CASSLLWRPTNTEAFF.

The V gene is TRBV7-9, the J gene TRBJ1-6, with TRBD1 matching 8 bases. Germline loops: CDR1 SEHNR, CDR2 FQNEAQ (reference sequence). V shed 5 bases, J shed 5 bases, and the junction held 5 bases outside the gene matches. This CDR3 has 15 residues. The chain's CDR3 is CASSPPGQDNSPLHF. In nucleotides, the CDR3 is TGTGCCAGCAGCCCTCCGGGACAGGATAATTCACCCCTCCACTTT.

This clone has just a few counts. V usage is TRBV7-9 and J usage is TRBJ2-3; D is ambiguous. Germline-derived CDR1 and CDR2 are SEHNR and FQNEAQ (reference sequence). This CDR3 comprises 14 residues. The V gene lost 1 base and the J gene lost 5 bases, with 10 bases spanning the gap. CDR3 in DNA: TGTGCCAGCAGCTTAGGGCAGGTAGGAGATACGCAGTATTTT. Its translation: CASSLGQVGDTQYF.